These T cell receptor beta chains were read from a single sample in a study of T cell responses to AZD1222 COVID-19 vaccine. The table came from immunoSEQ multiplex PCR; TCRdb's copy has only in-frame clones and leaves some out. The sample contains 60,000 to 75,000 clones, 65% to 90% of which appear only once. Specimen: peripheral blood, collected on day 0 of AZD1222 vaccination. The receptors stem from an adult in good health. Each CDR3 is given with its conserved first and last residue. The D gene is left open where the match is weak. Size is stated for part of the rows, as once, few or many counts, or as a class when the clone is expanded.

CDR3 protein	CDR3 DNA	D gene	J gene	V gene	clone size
CASSQVTESPQYF	TGTGCCAGCAGCCAAGTAACAGAAAGCCCGCAGTACTTC	.	TRBJ2-7	TRBV3-1/TRBV3-2	.
CASSLGYGSNQPQHF	TGTGCCAGCAGCTTAGGTTATGGGAGCAATCAGCCCCAGCATTTT	.	TRBJ1-5	TRBV13	.
CASSRTSTGELFF	TGTGCCAGCAGCCGGACTAGTACCGGGGAGCTGTTTTTT	TRBD2	TRBJ2-2	TRBV7-9	.
CAWTQGGTGNTIYF	TGTGCCTGGACACAGGGAGGAACTGGAAACACCATATATTTT	.	TRBJ1-3	TRBV30	once
CASSFQFGGGYGYTF	TGTGCCAGCAGTTTTCAATTCGGGGGAGGCTATGGCTACACCTTC	.	TRBJ1-2	TRBV27	.
CASSLGTGGSNQPQHF	TGTGCCAGCAGCCTTGGGACAGGGGGTAGCAATCAGCCCCAGCATTTT	TRBD1	TRBJ1-5	TRBV9	.
CASSYLGTDTQYF	TGTGCCAGCAGTTATCTGGGCACAGATACGCAGTATTTT	.	TRBJ2-3	TRBV6-5	.
CASSRWGSVETQYF	TGTGCCAGCAGCCGGTGGGGGAGCGTGGAGACCCAGTACTTC	.	TRBJ2-5	TRBV6-5	.
CASSLSSVHIPF	TGTGCCAGCAGCTTATCCTCCGTACACATCCCGTTC	.	TRBJ1-2	TRBV11-2	.
CASSTPKGNNEKLFF	TGTGCCAGTAGTACCCCTAAGGGGAATAATGAAAAACTGTTTTTT	.	TRBJ1-4	TRBV19	.
CASSYGSGEAGELFF	TGTGCCAGCAGCTACGGGTCAGGGGAGGCCGGGGAGCTGTTTTTT	.	TRBJ2-2	TRBV7-8	.
CASSWRGLVPNTEAFF	TGTGCCAGCAGCTGGAGGGGGCTAGTGCCGAACACTGAAGCTTTCTTT	TRBD1	TRBJ1-1	TRBV5-4	.
CAITLNRGDPLHF	TGTGCCATCACCCTGAACAGGGGAGATCCCCTCCACTTT	TRBD1	TRBJ1-6	TRBV10-3	.
CASSTDSRLGSGANVLTF	TGTGCCAGTAGTACCGACTCCCGGCTGGGAAGTGGGGCCAACGTCCTGACTTTC	.	TRBJ2-6	TRBV19	.
CATNPRPLDTYSYEQYF	TGTGCCACCAACCCCAGGCCACTTGACACCTACTCCTACGAGCAGTACTTC	.	TRBJ2-7	TRBV2	.
CASSLGNLQETQYF	TGTGCCAGCAGCTTAGGGAACCTCCAAGAGACCCAGTACTTC	.	TRBJ2-5	TRBV11-2	.
CASSLGGRQPQHF	TGTGCCAGCAGCTTGGGGGGGCGGCAGCCCCAGCATTTT	.	TRBJ1-5	TRBV5-4	.
CASSFIQGNYGYTF	TGTGCCAGCAGCTTTATACAGGGGAACTATGGCTACACCTTC	TRBD1	TRBJ1-2	TRBV9	.
CASSLSFGQGSDYGYTF	TGTGCCAGCAGCTTATCATTTGGACAGGGCTCTGACTATGGCTACACCTTC	TRBD1	TRBJ1-2	TRBV7-8	.
CASSLEGQGANGYTF	TGCGCCAGCAGCTTGGAAGGACAGGGGGCGAATGGCTACACCTTC	TRBD1	TRBJ1-2	TRBV5-1	once
CASSSQGGGTQYF	TGTGCCAGCAGCTCACAGGGTGGAGGGACCCAGTACTTC	.	TRBJ2-5	TRBV7-3	.
CASSSATAGDTQYF	TGTGCCAGCAGCTCGGCCACGGCGGGGGATACGCAGTATTTT	.	TRBJ2-3	TRBV5-6	.
CASSGLGYNYGYTF	TGTGCCAGCAGCGGATTAGGGTATAACTATGGCTACACCTTC	.	TRBJ1-2	TRBV9	once
CASSDSSSYEQYF	TGTGCCAGCAGTGACAGTAGCTCCTACGAGCAGTACTTC	.	TRBJ2-7	TRBV6-1	.
CASSRSAAAFYTF	TGTGCCAGCAGCCGTTCCGCTGCGGCCTTCTACACCTTC	.	TRBJ1-2	TRBV27	.
CASRDNLDASYGYTF	TGTGCCAGCAGAGACAACTTGGATGCCTCTTATGGCTACACCTTC	.	TRBJ1-2	TRBV5-4	.
CASSLGLTDLLGYTF	TGCGCCAGCAGCTTGGGGCTGACGGACCTTTTAGGCTACACCTTC	.	TRBJ1-2	TRBV5-1	.
CASNRGVGTVGTGELFF	TGTGCCAGCAACCGAGGGGTGGGGACAGTCGGCACCGGGGAGCTGTTTTTT	TRBD1	TRBJ2-2	TRBV5-8	.
CASSPRTADEAFF	TGTGCCAGCTCACCACGGACGGCCGATGAAGCTTTCTTT	.	TRBJ1-1	TRBV18	.
CASSLLGDNSPLHF	TGTGCCAGCAGTTTATTGGGGGATAATTCACCCCTCCACTTT	.	TRBJ1-6	TRBV28	.
CASANRANGYTF	TGTGCCAGCGCTAACAGGGCGAATGGCTACACCTTC	.	TRBJ1-2	TRBV3-1/TRBV3-2	.
CASSFAPRTPYGYTF	TGTGCCAGCAGCTTCGCCCCAAGGACCCCCTATGGCTACACCTTC	.	TRBJ1-2	TRBV14	few
CAIRTGSIQYF	TGTGCCATCAGGACAGGGAGCATTCAGTACTTC	TRBD1	TRBJ2-4	TRBV10-3	.
CASSTRDRVAKNIQYF	TGCGCCAGCAGCACACGGGACAGGGTGGCCAAAAACATTCAGTACTTC	TRBD1	TRBJ2-4	TRBV4-1	.
CASSQLGGYTF	TGTGCCAGCAGCCAACTTGGGGGCTACACCTTC	.	TRBJ1-2	TRBV3-1/TRBV3-2	.
CASSRLGMTTDTQYF	TGTGCCAGCAGCCGCCTCGGAATGACCACAGATACGCAGTATTTT	.	TRBJ2-3	TRBV7-3	.
CASSVQGRGNSPLHF	TGTGCCAGCAGCGTCCAGGGGCGAGGGAATTCACCCCTCCACTTT	.	TRBJ1-6	TRBV9	.
CAIAGTVNTEAFF	TGTGCCATAGCCGGGACGGTGAACACTGAAGCTTTCTTT	.	TRBJ1-1	TRBV10-3	once
CASRTWTADTGELFF	TGTGCCAGTAGGACTTGGACAGCAGACACCGGGGAGCTGTTTTTT	.	TRBJ2-2	TRBV19	.
CASSLYGTSGVYEQFF	TGTGCCAGCAGCTTGTACGGGACTAGCGGGGTATATGAGCAGTTCTTC	TRBD2	TRBJ2-1	TRBV5-6	medium-sized
CASSAGLAGNYYEQYF	TGTGCCAGCAGCGCGGGACTAGCGGGGAATTACTACGAGCAGTACTTC	TRBD2	TRBJ2-7	TRBV9	.
CASGPASGLAGQNIQYF	TGTGCTAGTGGTCCCGCGTCCGGACTAGCGGGGCAAAACATTCAGTACTTC	TRBD2	TRBJ2-4	TRBV12-5	.
CASSLASGQPEAFF	TGTGCCAGCAGCTTGGCGTCAGGGCAGCCTGAAGCTTTCTTT	.	TRBJ1-1	TRBV5-8	.
CASARTGGSYNEQFF	TGTGCCAGCGCCCGGACAGGGGGCTCCTACAATGAGCAGTTCTTC	TRBD1	TRBJ2-1	TRBV6-4	.
CASSGGQGNNEKLFF	TGTGCCAGCTCAGGAGGACAGGGGAATAATGAAAAACTGTTTTTT	TRBD1	TRBJ1-4	TRBV18	once
CASSVATRLHNEQFF	TGTGCCAGCAGCGTGGCGACTAGACTCCACAATGAGCAGTTCTTC	.	TRBJ2-1	TRBV9	.
CASSQGYVVGNEQFF	TGTGCCAGCAGCCAAGGCTATGTAGTTGGCAATGAGCAGTTCTTC	.	TRBJ2-1	TRBV3-1/TRBV3-2	.
CASSQDVSRGLGGYTF	TGTGCCAGCAGCCAAGATGTTTCGCGGGGATTGGGTGGCTACACCTTC	.	TRBJ1-2	TRBV4-2	.
CSARDRGYTF	TGCAGTGCTAGAGATAGGGGCTACACCTTC	.	TRBJ1-2	TRBV20-1	.
CASSLGRSYEQYF	TGTGCCAGCAGCTTGGGTCGGTCCTACGAGCAGTACTTC	.	TRBJ2-7	TRBV5-6	.
CASSLSGTGNTIYF	TGTGCCAGCAGCTTGTCCGGGACTGGAAACACCATATATTTT	.	TRBJ1-3	TRBV5-6	few
CASSDSDSGTDSNQPQHF	TGTGCCAGCAGTGACTCGGATTCCGGGACGGACAGCAATCAGCCCCAGCATTTT	.	TRBJ1-5	TRBV6-4	.
CASSSAGKFGGYTF	TGTGCCAGCAGCTCGGCAGGGAAATTTGGAGGCTACACCTTC	.	TRBJ1-2	TRBV5-6	.
CASSQGVNNYGYTF	TGTGCCAGCAGCCAAGGGGTCAATAACTATGGCTACACCTTC	.	TRBJ1-2	TRBV3-1/TRBV3-2	.
CASSRTGGVDNEQFF	TGCGCCAGCAGTCGGACAGGTGGGGTGGACAATGAGCAGTTCTTC	TRBD1	TRBJ2-1	TRBV10-2	.